There are many counts of the clone carrying this T cell receptor beta chain. These data belong to a study of regulatory T cells in long-lasting Graves disease. According to the study, TCR beta libraries were built with iRepertoire HTBI primers and CDR3-region Arm-PCR. TCRdb passed the multiplex PCR reads through MiXCR, listing each CDR3 protein once. In the table there are fewer than 350,000 distinct CDR3 sequences, roughly 18% of which are singletons. Germline V gene lookup returns CDR1 SEHNR and CDR2 FQNEAQ (reference sequence). The V gene end was trimmed by 2 bases and the J gene end by 6 bases; junction bases not matched to a gene: 4. CDR3 length: 15 amino acids. Time point defined: newly diagnosed GD, antithyroid drugs for less than 3 months. The TCR library was prepared using RNA isolated from PBMCs.

Material: peripheral blood mononuclear cells (PBMCs), obtained at new diagnosis, from a patient treated with antithyroid drugs. The V gene is TRBV7-9, the J gene TRBJ2-3; 11 bases line up with TRBD2. The origin of this receptor is a female donor with Graves disease. CDR3 DNA sequence: TGTGCCAGCAGCTTACTAGCGGGAGGAGGGGATACGCAGTATTTT. The encoded protein is CASSLLAGGGDTQYF.